These T cell receptor beta chains were read from a single sample in a study of T-cell memory formation after mild COVID-19. MiXCR was run by TCRdb on the 5' RACE reads, yielding one entry per CDR3 protein. The repertoire holds roughly 62,000 distinct CDR3 sequences, 9% to 9.5% seen once, with less than 1.5% in the top ten. The sample was PBMCs or a T cell subset sorted from them (not recorded which). Receptors were obtained from a man younger than 35 who had mild COVID-19 (a few samples of this study predate the infection). Cell type and time point are not known. The CDR3 runs from the conserved cysteine through the conserved F or W. A D gene is named only where the DNA matches it firmly. Some rows mark clone size as missing; the rest say once, few, many or name a class of expanded clone.

J: TRBJ2-3
D: -
size: few
V: TRBV24-1
CDR3: CATSDQETTDTQYF
DNA: TGTGCCACCAGTGATCAGGAGACCACAGATACGCAGTATTTT

J: TRBJ2-2
D: -
size: few
V: TRBV6-2/TRBV6-3
CDR3: CATRGIINTGELFF
DNA: TGTGCCACAAGGGGCATCATTAACACCGGGGAGCTGTTTTTT

J: TRBJ2-5
D: -
size: -
V: TRBV15
CDR3: CATSRDRGAVETQYF
DNA: TGTGCCACCAGCAGAGATAGGGGGGCCGTGGAGACCCAGTACTTC

J: TRBJ1-2
D: -
size: -
V: TRBV7-2
CDR3: CASSLGKGYGYTF
DNA: TGTGCCAGCAGCTTAGGCAAGGGCTATGGCTACACCTTC

J: TRBJ2-5
D: TRBD2
size: few
V: TRBV29-1
CDR3: CSVGSSGGYQETQYF
DNA: TGCAGCGTTGGCTCTAGCGGGGGGTACCAAGAGACCCAGTACTTC

J: TRBJ1-5
D: -
size: -
V: TRBV6-1
CDR3: CASSEVGGNQPQHF
DNA: TGTGCCAGCAGTGAAGTAGGGGGCAATCAGCCCCAGCATTTT

J: TRBJ1-4
D: -
size: -
V: TRBV5-1
CDR3: CASSLSRGDEKLFF
DNA: TGCGCCAGCAGCTTGTCCAGGGGAGACGAAAAACTGTTTTTT

J: TRBJ2-6
D: -
size: -
V: TRBV7-2
CDR3: CASTTRGRALNTGGANVLTF
DNA: TGTGCCAGCACCACTCGGGGGCGGGCCCTCAATACTGGGGGGGCCAACGTCCTGACTTTC

J: TRBJ2-7
D: -
size: few
V: TRBV20-1
CDR3: CSATGRNHYEQYF
DNA: TGCAGTGCTACGGGACGCAACCACTACGAGCAGTACTTC

J: TRBJ1-4
D: -
size: -
V: TRBV6-2/TRBV6-3
CDR3: CASRGLGDREKLFF
DNA: TGTGCCAGCAGGGGATTAGGAGACCGTGAAAAACTGTTTTTT

J: TRBJ2-4
D: -
size: many
V: TRBV5-1
CDR3: CASSLAAGLAKNIQYF
DNA: TGCGCCAGCAGCTTGGCAGCAGGGCTAGCCAAAAACATTCAGTACTTC